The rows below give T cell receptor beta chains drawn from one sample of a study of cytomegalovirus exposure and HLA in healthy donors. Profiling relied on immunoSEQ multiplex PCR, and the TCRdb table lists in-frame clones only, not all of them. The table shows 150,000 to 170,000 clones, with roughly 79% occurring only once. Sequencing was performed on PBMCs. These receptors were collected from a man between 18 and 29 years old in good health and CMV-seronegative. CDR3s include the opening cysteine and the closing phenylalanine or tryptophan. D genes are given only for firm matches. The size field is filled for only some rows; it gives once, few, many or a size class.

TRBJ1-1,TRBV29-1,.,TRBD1,TGCAGCGGGGTAAGGGGGCCCGAAGCTTTCTTT,CSGVRGPEAFF
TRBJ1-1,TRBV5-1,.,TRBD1,TGCGCCAGCAGCTCAGACAGGGGAGGGAAAAACACTGAAGCTTTCTTT,CASSSDRGGKNTEAFF
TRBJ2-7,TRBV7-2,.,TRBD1,TGTGCCAGCAGCCAACAGACAGGGGGCTACGAGCAGTACTTC,CASSQQTGGYEQYF
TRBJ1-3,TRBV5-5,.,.,TGTGCCAGCAGCTCGCCCTACCAGGGGTCTGGAAACACCATATATTTT,CASSSPYQGSGNTIYF
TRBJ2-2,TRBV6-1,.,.,TGTGCCAGCCGTCGGACTAACACCGGGGAGCTGTTTTTT,CASRRTNTGELFF
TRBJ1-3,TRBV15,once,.,TGTGCCACCAGCAGAGATACAGGGCAAGGAAACACCATATATTTT,CATSRDTGQGNTIYF
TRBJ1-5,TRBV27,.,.,TGTGCCAGCAGTTTCACTGCCAGGCGCAATCAGCCCCAGCATTTT,CASSFTARRNQPQHF
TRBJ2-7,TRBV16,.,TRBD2,TGTGCCAGCAGCCAAGCGACTAGCGGCTACGAGCAGTACTTC,CASSQATSGYEQYF
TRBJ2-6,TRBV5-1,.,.,TGCGCCAGCAGCTCGGACGGAAGGATTGGTGGGGCCAACGGCCTGACTTTC,CASSSDGRIGGANGLTF
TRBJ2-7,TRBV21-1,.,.,TGTGCCAGCAGCAAATGGTTCGTAATCGGGACAGGCTCCTACGAGCAGTACTTC,CASSKWFVIGTGSYEQYF
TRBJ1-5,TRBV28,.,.,TGTGCCAGCAGTTTGAGGTACCCGGGAGAGCATTTT,CASSLRYPGEHF
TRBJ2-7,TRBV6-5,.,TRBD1,TGTGCCAGCAGTTACGACAGGGGGAGCGACGAGCAGTACTTC,CASSYDRGSDEQYF
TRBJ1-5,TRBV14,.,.,TGTGCCAGCAGCCAAGATCAACAGGGAACGAGAAGCAATCAGCCCCAGCATTTT,CASSQDQQGTRSNQPQHF
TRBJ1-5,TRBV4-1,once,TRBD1,TGCGCCAGCAGCCAGGTACAGGGGCTTGGCAATCAGCCCCAGCATTTT,CASSQVQGLGNQPQHF
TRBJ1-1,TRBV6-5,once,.,TGTGCCAGCAGTTATAGGACAGCCGGAATGAACACTGAAGCTTTCTTT,CASSYRTAGMNTEAFF
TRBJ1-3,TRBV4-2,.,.,TGTGCCAGCAGCCGTTCCCGGACTAATGGAAACACCATATATTTT,CASSRSRTNGNTIYF
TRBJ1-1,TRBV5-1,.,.,TGCGCCAGCAGCGGCCGGGACTCCCTGGGAGCTTTCTTT,CASSGRDSLGAFF
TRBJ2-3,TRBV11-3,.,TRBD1,TGTGCCAGCAGCTTAGATCAGGGTTGGTACAGGGGCAGCACAGATACGCAGTATTTT,CASSLDQGWYRGSTDTQYF
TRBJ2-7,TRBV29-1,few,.,TGCAGCGCTTCTCCCCAGGCCTCCTACGAGCAGTACTTC,CSASPQASYEQYF
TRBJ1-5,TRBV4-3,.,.,TGCGCCAGCAGCCAAGAAGCCAGGGGAACCCCCCCCCATTTT,CASSQEARGTPPHF
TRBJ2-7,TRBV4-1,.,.,TGCGCCAGCAGCCGGACGAGACAGGACCTCTACGAGCAGTACTTC,CASSRTRQDLYEQYF
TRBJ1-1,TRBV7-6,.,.,TGTGCCAGCAGCTTAGATCGAGGAACTGAAGCTTTCTTT,CASSLDRGTEAFF
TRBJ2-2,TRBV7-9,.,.,TGTTCCAGCAGCCACGGACACAAGGAGCTGTTTTTT,CSSSHGHKELFF
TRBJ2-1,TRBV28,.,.,TGTGCCAGCAGGTCGGCTCCGGGCGGGTACAATGAGCAGTTCTTC,CASRSAPGGYNEQFF
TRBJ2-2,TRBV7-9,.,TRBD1,TGTGCCAGCAGCTCGGGACAGGAGAACACCGGGGAGCTGTTTTTT,CASSSGQENTGELFF
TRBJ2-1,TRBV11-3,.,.,TGTGCCAGCAGCTCCGAGCGCGACTACAATGAGCAGTTCTTC,CASSSERDYNEQFF
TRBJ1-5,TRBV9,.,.,TGTGCCAGCAGCGTAGGACAGTCTGGTCAGCCCCAGCATTTT,CASSVGQSGQPQHF
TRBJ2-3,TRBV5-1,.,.,TGCGCCAGCAGCTTGCTCGACAGCACAGGTACGCAGTATTTT,CASSLLDSTGTQYF
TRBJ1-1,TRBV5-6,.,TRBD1,TGTGCCAGCAGCTGGACGCAGGGGGCGGTTAAAAAAGCTTTCTTT,CASSWTQGAVKKAFF
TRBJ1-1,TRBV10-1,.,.,TGCGCCAGCAGTTCTAACACTGAAGCTTTCTTT,CASSSNTEAFF
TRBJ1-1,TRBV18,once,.,TGTGCCAGCTCACTAAATTCAGGGGCGTTGGACACTGAAGCTTTCTTT,CASSLNSGALDTEAFF
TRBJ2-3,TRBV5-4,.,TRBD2,TGTGCCAGCAGCCCCACTCGGACTAGCGGGGGGAACACAGATACGCAGTATTTT,CASSPTRTSGGNTDTQYF
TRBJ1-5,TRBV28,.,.,TGTGCCAGCAGTCGAGGACAAAACAGCAATCAGCCCCAGCATTTT,CASSRGQNSNQPQHF
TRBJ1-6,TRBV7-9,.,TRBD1,TGTGCCAGCAGCGGGGACAGGGCCTTCTATAATTCACCCCTCCACTTT,CASSGDRAFYNSPLHF
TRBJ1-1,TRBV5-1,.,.,TGCGCCAGCAGCTTACGGGAGGGAGGAGGAACTGAAGCTTTCTTT,CASSLREGGGTEAFF
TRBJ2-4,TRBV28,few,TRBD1,TGTGCCAGCAGATCACGTCGACAGGGGTCCACGTACTTC,CASRSRRQGSTYF
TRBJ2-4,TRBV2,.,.,TGTGCCAGCAGTGAAGGTCCCAGGGGCCGGGGCAAAAACAGTCAGTACTTC,CASSEGPRGRGKNSQYF
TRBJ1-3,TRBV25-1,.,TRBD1,TGTGCCAGCAGTCTACGGGACAGCTCTGGAAACACCATATATTTT,CASSLRDSSGNTIYF
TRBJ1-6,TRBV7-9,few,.,TGTGCCAGCAGCCCCTGGACAGCTAATTCACCCCTCCACTTT,CASSPWTANSPLHF
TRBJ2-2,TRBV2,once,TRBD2,TGTGCCATCCTGCCGGGACTAGCTGAGGGCGGGGAGCTGTTTTTT,CAILPGLAEGGELFF
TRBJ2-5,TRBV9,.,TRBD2,TGTGCCAGCAGCTCTAACAGGCGGGGGGGCCAAGAGACCCAGTACTTC,CASSSNRRGGQETQYF
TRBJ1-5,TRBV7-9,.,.,TGTGCCAGCAGTCCCAGGAATAGCAATCAGCCCCAGCATTTT,CASSPRNSNQPQHF
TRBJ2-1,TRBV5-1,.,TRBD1,TGCGCCAGCAGCTTTCCCCCGGGACAGGGGGTTAATGAGCAGTTCTTC,CASSFPPGQGVNEQFF
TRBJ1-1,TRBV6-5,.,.,TGTGCCAGCATGGCAGGGGAGAACACTGAAGCTTTCTTT,CASMAGENTEAFF
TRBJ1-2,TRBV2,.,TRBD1,TGTGCCAGCTCCCCGAGGGGGACAGGGGGGTTCGGCTACACCTTC,CASSPRGTGGFGYTF
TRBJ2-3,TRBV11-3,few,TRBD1,TGTGCCAGCAGAAGGGGACAGGGGGAATCGGATACGCAGTATTTT,CASRRGQGESDTQYF
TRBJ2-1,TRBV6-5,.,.,TGTGCCAGCTCTAAGGAGGGGTCGAATGAGCAGTTCTTC,CASSKEGSNEQFF
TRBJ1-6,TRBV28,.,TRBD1,TGTGCCAGCAGTGCCGCAGGGGGCCCCTATAATTCACCCCTCCACTTT,CASSAAGGPYNSPLHF
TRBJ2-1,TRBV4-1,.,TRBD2,TGCGCCAGCAGCCAAGATTCCTCGGGACTACGTCTAGATCGAAAAAATGAGCAGTTCTTC,CASSQDSSGLRLDRKNEQFF
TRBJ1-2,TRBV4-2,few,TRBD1,TGTGCCAGCAGCCAAGATCTCGGGACAGGGAGAAACTATGGCTACACCTTC,CASSQDLGTGRNYGYTF
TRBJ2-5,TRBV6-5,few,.,TGTGCCAGCAGTAGGGGGATGGGACAAGAGACCCAGTACTTC,CASSRGMGQETQYF
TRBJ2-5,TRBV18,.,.,TGTGCCAGCTCACGTTCACGGGAAGAGACCCAGTACTTC,CASSRSREETQYF
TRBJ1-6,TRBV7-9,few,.,TGTGCCAGCAGCTCACCCGGAGGGGATAATTCACCCCTCCACTTT,CASSSPGGDNSPLHF
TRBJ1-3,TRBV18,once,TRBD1,TGTGCCAGCTCACAGGGGGCGATCGGAAACACCATATATTTT,CASSQGAIGNTIYF
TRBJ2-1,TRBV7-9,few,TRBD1,TGTGCCAGCAGCCCCGGACAGGTCCGGTACAATGAGCAGTTCTTC,CASSPGQVRYNEQFF
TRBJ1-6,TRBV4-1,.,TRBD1,TGCGCCAGCAGCCAGGGACAGGGCGGTTCACCCCTCCACTTT,CASSQGQGGSPLHF
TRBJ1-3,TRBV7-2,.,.,TGTGCCAGCAGCTTAGGGGCTTTATCTGGAAACACCATATATTTT,CASSLGALSGNTIYF
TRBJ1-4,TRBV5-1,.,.,TGCGCCAGCAGCACCTTGGGGGCTGCTAATGAAAAACTGTTTTTT,CASSTLGAANEKLFF